This TCR beta chain stems from a study of regulatory T cells in long-lasting Graves disease. Time point: newly diagnosed GD, antithyroid drugs for less than 3 months. RNA isolated from PBMCs was used to make the TCR library. This CDR3 has 13 residues. Germline V lookup: CDR1 SNHLY, CDR2 FYNNEI. Trimming left V 7 bases short and J 1 base short, with 11 bases between. Combining iRepertoire HTBI primers with Arm-PCR of CDR3 regions, the authors built TCR beta libraries. TCRdb fed the multiplex PCR reads into MiXCR, producing one record per CDR3 protein. Among 350,000 to 500,000 distinct CDR3 sequences listed, 11% to 15% were seen once. This sample was also put to use in a study of T cells in Graves' hyperthyroidism and ophthalmopathy.

The genes are TRBV2 and TRBJ2-7, with D possibly TRBD2 on 5 matching bases. This specimen consisted of peripheral blood mononuclear cells (PBMCs), obtained at new diagnosis, from a patient treated with antithyroid drugs. The origin of this receptor is a woman in her forties or fifties with Graves disease. CDR3 region: CASTIGLSYEQYF. As DNA, the CDR3 is TGTGCCAGCACTATAGGACTGTCCTACGAGCAGTACTTC.